This TCR beta chain originates from a study of shared clonotypes between healthy human individuals. Study outcomes and limitations: Unshared clonotypes carried lower generation probabilities than those common to all four donors.

On this clone itself: Its target is not known.

CDR1 is SQVTM and CDR2 is ANQGSEA in the germline V gene. There are 12 residues in the CDR3. For each subset, genomic DNA was distributed in equal portions over several immunoSEQ plates. Libraries were prepared by immunoSEQ multiplex PCR; TCRdb keeps only in-frame clonotypes and omits some of them. The table shows about 2.4 million clones, with over 85% occurring only once. The chain joins TRBV29-1 to TRBJ2-5, with D tentatively TRBD2 (6 bases). The J call could be wrong; TRBJ2-7 is a better fit for the DNA end. This TCR came from a man younger than 30 in good health. Some clones in this sample may be carry-over from other donors' samples. Sequenced material: naive CD4+ T cells from PBMCs. Specified subset: CD45RA+ positively selected. The chain's CDR3 is CSVASGSYEQYF. CDR3 DNA sequence: TGCAGCGTTGCCAGCGGGTCATACGAGCAGTACTTC.